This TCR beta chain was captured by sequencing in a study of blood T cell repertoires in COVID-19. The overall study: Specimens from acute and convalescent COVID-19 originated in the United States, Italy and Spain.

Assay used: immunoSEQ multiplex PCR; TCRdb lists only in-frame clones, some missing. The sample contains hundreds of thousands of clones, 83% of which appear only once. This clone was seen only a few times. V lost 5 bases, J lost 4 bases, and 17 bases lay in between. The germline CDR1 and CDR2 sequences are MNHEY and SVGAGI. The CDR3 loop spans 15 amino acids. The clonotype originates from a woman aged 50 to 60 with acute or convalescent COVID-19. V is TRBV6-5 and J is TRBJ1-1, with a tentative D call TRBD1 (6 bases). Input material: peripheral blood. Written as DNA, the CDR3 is TGTGCCAGCAGTCGGGACACTGTTTATAGCACTGAAGCTTTCTTT. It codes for CASSRDTVYSTEAFF.